This T cell receptor (beta chain) originates from a study of T cell responses to AZD1222 COVID-19 vaccine. The CDR3 contains 14 residues. Germline-derived CDR1 and CDR2 are ENHRY and SYGVKD. Trimming removed 0 bases from V and 6 bases from J, with 11 bases in between. The study's findings and limits: At 160-218 and 743-854, vaccine-associated CD4 TCRs were dominant, and they spanned spike. Spike-specific TCR repertoires showed rising breadth and depth after two AZD1222 doses. Donors were chiefly white British, with a greater number of females, and clonal diversity was perhaps underestimated. Seropositive AZD1222 recipients at baseline numbered only 6 or 7.

Note on this clone: Its antigen is undetermined.

The method was immunoSEQ multiplex PCR; TCRdb's version includes in-frame clones alone and lacks a portion of them. The sample includes 150,000 to 200,000 clones, 85% to 90% of them seen just once. The sample was peripheral blood, taken on day 0 of MenACWY control vaccination. The chain links TRBV10-3 to TRBJ1-2; possibly TRBD1 for D (5 bases). This receptor was obtained from an adult in good health. The CDR3 loop is CAISESIEGNGYTF. The CDR3 DNA follows: TGTGCCATCAGTGAGTCAATAGAGGGGAATGGCTACACCTTC.